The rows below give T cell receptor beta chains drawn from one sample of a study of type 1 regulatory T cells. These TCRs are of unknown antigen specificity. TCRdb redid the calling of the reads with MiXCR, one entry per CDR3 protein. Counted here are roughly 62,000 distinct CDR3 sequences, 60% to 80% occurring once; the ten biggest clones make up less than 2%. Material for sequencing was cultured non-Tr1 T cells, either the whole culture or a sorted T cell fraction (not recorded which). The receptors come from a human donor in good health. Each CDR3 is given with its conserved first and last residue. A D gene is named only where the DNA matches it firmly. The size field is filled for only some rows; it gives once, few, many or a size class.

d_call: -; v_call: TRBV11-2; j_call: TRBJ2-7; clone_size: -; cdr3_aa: CASSPGEGMYEQYF; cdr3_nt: TGTGCCAGCAGCCCAGGGGAGGGGATGTACGAGCAGTACTTC
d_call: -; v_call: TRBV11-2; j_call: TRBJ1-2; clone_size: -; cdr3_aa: CASSPISGKTEGYTF; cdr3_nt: TGTGCCAGCAGCCCAATCTCCGGGAAAACAGAGGGCTACACCTTC
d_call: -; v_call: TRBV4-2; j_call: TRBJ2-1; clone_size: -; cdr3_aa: CASSQQSRPGAPSSYNEQFF; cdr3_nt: TGTGCCAGCAGCCAACAATCAAGGCCCGGGGCCCCAAGCTCCTACAATGAGCAGTTCTTC
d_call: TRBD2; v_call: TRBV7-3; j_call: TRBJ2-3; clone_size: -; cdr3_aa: CASSASGRALSADTQYF; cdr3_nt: TGTGCCAGCAGCGCCAGCGGGAGGGCCCTCTCCGCAGATACGCAGTATTTT
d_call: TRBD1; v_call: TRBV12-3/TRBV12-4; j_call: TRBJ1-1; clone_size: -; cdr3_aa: CASRTGLKVGTEAFF; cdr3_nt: TGTGCCAGCAGGACAGGGTTGAAGGTGGGGACTGAAGCTTTCTTT
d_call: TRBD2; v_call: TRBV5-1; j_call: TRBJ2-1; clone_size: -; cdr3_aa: CASSLREVQAGDEQFF; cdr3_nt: TGCGCCAGCAGCTTGAGGGAAGTTCAGGCGGGAGATGAGCAGTTCTTC
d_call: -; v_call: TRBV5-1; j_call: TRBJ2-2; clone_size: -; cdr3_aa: CASSWRELGTATGELFF; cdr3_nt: TGCGCCAGCAGCTGGAGGGAACTAGGGACCGCCACCGGGGAGCTGTTTTTT
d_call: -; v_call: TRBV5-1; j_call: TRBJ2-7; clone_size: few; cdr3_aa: CASSLGGTVSSYEQYF; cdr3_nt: TGCGCCAGCAGCTTGGGCGGGACAGTTAGCTCCTACGAGCAGTACTTC
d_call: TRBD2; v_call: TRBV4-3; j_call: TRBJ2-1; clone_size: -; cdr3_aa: CASSQALAGGRPFF; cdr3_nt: TGCGCCAGCAGCCAGGCCTTAGCGGGAGGGCGGCCGTTCTTC
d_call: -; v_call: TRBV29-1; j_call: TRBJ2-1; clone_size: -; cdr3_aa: CSAQSQIKAGKGNEQFF; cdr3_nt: TGCAGCGCCCAAAGCCAAATAAAAGCAGGAAAAGGCAATGAGCAGTTCTTC
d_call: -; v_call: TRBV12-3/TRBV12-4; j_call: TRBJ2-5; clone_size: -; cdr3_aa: CASTLLSKETQYF; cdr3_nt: TGTGCCAGCACCTTACTTTCTAAAGAGACCCAGTACTTC
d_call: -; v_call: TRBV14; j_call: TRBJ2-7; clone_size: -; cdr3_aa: CASSQDPARPEQYF; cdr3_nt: TGTGCCAGCAGCCAAGACCCGGCCAGGCCCGAGCAGTACTTC
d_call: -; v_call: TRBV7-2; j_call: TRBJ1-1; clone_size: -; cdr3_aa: CASSFGGLVRTEAFF; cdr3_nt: TGTGCCAGCAGCTTCGGGGGGCTGGTGCGCACTGAAGCTTTCTTT
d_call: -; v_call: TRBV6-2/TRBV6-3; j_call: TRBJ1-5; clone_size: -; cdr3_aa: CASSNQGGNQPQHF; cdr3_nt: TGTGCCAGCTCAAATCAGGGAGGCAATCAGCCCCAGCATTTT
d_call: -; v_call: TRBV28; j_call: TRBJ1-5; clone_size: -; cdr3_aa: CASSPQVGRGDQPQHF; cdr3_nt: TGTGCCAGCAGTCCCCAGGTCGGCAGAGGGGATCAGCCCCAGCATTTT
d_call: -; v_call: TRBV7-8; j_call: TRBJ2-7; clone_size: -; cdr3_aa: CASSQTSFYEQYF; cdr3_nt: TGTGCCAGCAGCCAGACTAGTTTCTACGAGCAGTACTTC